This T cell receptor (beta chain) was sequenced in a study of blood T cells in healthy people across ages. Using a J-beta primer mix together with a sample-barcoded 5' primer, a second PCR was run for about 6 to 12 cycles. MiXCR, run by TCRdb on the 5' RACE reads, gives a single entry per CDR3 protein. The table has hundreds of thousands of distinct CDR3 sequences, about 53% seen once. V shed 4 bases, J shed 2 bases, and the junction held 6 bases outside the gene matches. Germline V gives CDR1 DFQATT, CDR2 SNEGSKA (reference sequence). The CDR3 extends over 15 amino acids. Material: blood. This receptor was taken from a man older than 75 in good health. The chain combines TRBV20-1 with TRBJ2-3, with 10 bases that match TRBD2. The CDR3 DNA sequence: TGCAGTGCTAAATCTAGCGGGAGCAACACAGATACGCAGTATTTT. Translated: CSAKSSGSNTDTQYF.